This T cell receptor beta chain was documented in a study of blood T cells in healthy people across ages. Study-wide results and limits: Long-lived donors exceeded aged donors in naive CD4+ cells and diversity.

A sample-barcoded 5' primer and a J-beta primer mix were used in a second PCR of about 6 to 11 cycles. The template-switch adaptor, which had 12 random nucleotides, put a tag on each cDNA molecule. Sequencing yielded, for each sample, at least 2.5 million paired-end reads carrying CDR3. TCRdb independently ran MiXCR on the 5' RACE reads; one entry per CDR3 protein. The table has hundreds of thousands of distinct CDR3 sequences, around three fifths seen once. With 3 bases removed from V and 7 bases from J, the gap between germline ends came to 12 bases. This CDR3 is 14 amino acids long. Germline V CDR1 and CDR2: SNHLY, FYNNEI. Concerning this clonotype itself: Its matching antigen is unknown.

The chain recombines TRBV2 with TRBJ1-4, with D perhaps TRBD1 (5 bases). The sample was blood. This receptor was taken from a man aged 60-69 years in good health. The CDR3 nucleotides are TGTGCCAGCAGTGAGCGGGGGGGTTTTGAAAAACTGTTTTTT. This sequence encodes CASSERGGFEKLFF.